Listed below are T cell receptor beta chains from one sample, sequenced in a study of spatial heterogeneity in lung cancer. MiXCR, run by TCRdb on the 5' RACE reads, gives a single entry per CDR3 protein. Of about 94,000 distinct CDR3 sequences listed, 19% are singletons. The sequences come from PBMCs, collected at follow-up. The receptors were sampled from a male donor with early-stage non-small cell lung cancer. Each CDR3 is given with its conserved first and last residue. A D gene is named only where the DNA matches it firmly. Clone size is not always given. Where it is, it says once, few, many or a class for expanded clones.

>TRBV19|.|few|TRBJ2-1|14
TGTGCCAGTAGTATCCAGCGCCCTTACAATGAGCAGTTCTTC
CASSIQRPYNEQFF
>TRBV7-2|TRBD1|few|TRBJ1-2|15
TGTGCCAGCAGCTTTCAAACAGGGGGCGGCTATGGCTACACCTTC
CASSFQTGGGYGYTF
>TRBV19|.|few|TRBJ1-1|14
TGTGCCAGTAGTATAGTGGGATACCACACTGAAGCTTTCTTT
CASSIVGYHTEAFF
>TRBV7-9|TRBD2|few|TRBJ2-7|15
TGTGCCAGCAGCTATACCCGCGGGAGTGGCAACGAGCAGTACTTC
CASSYTRGSGNEQYF
>TRBV6-1|TRBD1|few|TRBJ2-5|16
TGTGCCAGCAGTGGAACCACAGGGGCGGGCGGTCACACCCAGTACTTC
CASSGTTGAGGHTQYF
>TRBV6-5|.|.|TRBJ2-5|14
TGTGCCAGCAGAGACCCAGCCGGAGGAGAGACCCAGTACTTC
CASRDPAGGETQYF
>TRBV11-2|TRBD1|few|TRBJ1-1|15
TGTGCCAGCAGCAAAGAGGGACAGCTGAACACTGAAGCTTTCTTT
CASSKEGQLNTEAFF
>TRBV7-8|.|.|TRBJ2-7|13
TGTGCCAGCAGCTTAGGGGACACGTACGAGCAGTACTTC
CASSLGDTYEQYF
>TRBV2|TRBD1|few|TRBJ2-3|15
TGTGCCAGCAGCGGGGACAGGACGAACACAGATACGCAGTATTTT
CASSGDRTNTDTQYF
>TRBV4-1|TRBD2|many|TRBJ2-4|15
TGCGCCAGCAGCCAATCGACTAGCGGGCAAAACATTCAGTACTTC
CASSQSTSGQNIQYF
>TRBV20-1|.|few|TRBJ2-5|14
TGCAGTGCTGCCGCCCGTGGCAGGAGAGAGACCCAGTACTTC
CSAAARGRRETQYF
>TRBV3-1|.|few|TRBJ2-5|14
TGTGCCAGCAGCAGTAGGACTATCCAAGAGACCCAGTACTTC
CASSSRTIQETQYF
>TRBV2|TRBD1|.|TRBJ1-2|16
TGTGCCAGCAGTGAAAGGACAGGAGAAGGTAACTATGGCTACACCTTC
CASSERTGEGNYGYTF
>TRBV4-1|TRBD1|.|TRBJ2-5|15
TGCGCCAGCAGCCAAGATACAGGGGGCTTAGAGACCCAGTACTTC
CASSQDTGGLETQYF
>TRBV20-1|.|few|TRBJ1-5|14
TGCAGTGCCACAGGGTTTGGTAGCAATCAGCCCCAGCATTTT
CSATGFGSNQPQHF
>TRBV20-1|.|few|TRBJ1-4|12
TGCAGTGCTCCCCTCAGGGGTGAAAAACTGTTTTTT
CSAPLRGEKLFF
>TRBV9|TRBD1|.|TRBJ2-3|15
TGTGCCAGCAGCGCAGGGGACAGTGACGGAGATACGCAGTATTTT
CASSAGDSDGDTQYF
>TRBV4-3|TRBD1|.|TRBJ1-2|17
TGCGCCAGCGGCCAAGACCTAGGGACAGAGACTAACTATGGCTACACCTTC
CASGQDLGTETNYGYTF
>TRBV3-1|.|.|TRBJ1-2|13
TGTGCCAGCAGCTCGGACCCTAACTATGGCTACACCTTC
CASSSDPNYGYTF
>TRBV30|TRBD1|few|TRBJ2-5|11
TGTGCCTGGAGGACAGGGGGAACCCAGTACTTC
CAWRTGGTQYF
>TRBV6-2/TRBV6-3|TRBD2|.|TRBJ2-1|14
TGTGCCAGCAGGGCAGCGGGAGATCGCAATGAGCAGTTCTTC
CASRAAGDRNEQFF
>TRBV7-9|.|few|TRBJ1-1|14
TGTGCCAGCAGCTCGTCGACAGCGAACACTGAAGCTTTCTTT
CASSSSTANTEAFF
>TRBV28|TRBD1|few|TRBJ2-5|15
TGTGCCAGCAGTTCGTGGGACAGAACCCAAGAGACCCAGTACTTC
CASSSWDRTQETQYF
>TRBV24-1|TRBD2|.|TRBJ2-3|13
TGTGCCACCGGCGGGGGGGCCCCGGATACGCAGTATTTT
CATGGGAPDTQYF
>TRBV19|.|few|TRBJ2-2|13
TGTGCCAGTAGGCGGCTAGCGACCGGGGAGCTGTTTTTT
CASRRLATGELFF
>TRBV10-3|.|.|TRBJ1-5|15
TGTGCCACCCGAGGGGGGGCCGAGGGCAATCAGCCCCAGCATTTT
CATRGGAEGNQPQHF
>TRBV18|TRBD1|.|TRBJ1-2|13
TGTGCCAGCCTAGGGGGCGCTTGGTATGGCTACACCTTC
CASLGGAWYGYTF
>TRBV3-1|.|.|TRBJ2-2|14
TGTGCCAGCAGCTACAGGGATGGTGCCGGGGAGCTGTTTTTT
CASSYRDGAGELFF
>TRBV4-3|TRBD2|.|TRBJ2-5|17
TGCGCCAGCAGCCAATGGGGACCGAAGCGGGAAATGGAGACCCAGTACTTC
CASSQWGPKREMETQYF
>TRBV11-3|TRBD2|few|TRBJ2-1|21
TGTGCCAGCAGCCATCCCCCGGGACTAGCGGGAGGGATTTCCACCTACAATGAGCAGTTCTTC
CASSHPPGLAGGISTYNEQFF
>TRBV12-3/TRBV12-4|TRBD1|many|TRBJ1-1|14
TGTGCCAGCAGTTTAGACAGGGGAACCCCTGAAGCTTTCTTT
CASSLDRGTPEAFF